This paragraph reports one TCR beta chain. Its antigen is unidentified. According to the study, genomic DNA was the template for TCR beta VDJ and CDR3 profiling. MiXCR, applied by TCRdb to the reads, yields one record per CDR3 protein. This table holds hundreds of thousands of distinct CDR3 sequences, roughly 68% found once. These data belong to a study of CD8+CD57+ T cells in acquired aplastic anemia. Background on the study: Sorted CD4+ plus CD8+ cells gave DNA averaging about 3 ug. An average of roughly 10 million reads for CD4+ cells was obtained from healthy donors.

Broader study findings: In CD8+ cells, Simpson's diversity showed no significant difference between patients and controls. Found in both controls and patients were around 31 CD8+ CDR3 sequences.

The CDR3 runs 14 residues. V shed 8 bases and J shed 6 bases, with 21 bases lying between them. Germline values: CDR1 SQVTM, CDR2 ANQGSEA. Sequences were obtained from sorted CD4+, CD8+, or CD8+CD57+ T cells (not recorded which) from PBMCs. V usage is TRBV29-1 and J usage is TRBJ2-3, with unresolved D. The sequence came from a human donor in good health, serving as a control. As DNA, the CDR3 is TGCAGCACCCTACACAAAGAACTGATCGATACGCAGTATTTT. Protein product: CSTLHKELIDTQYF.